The T cell receptor (beta chain) under discussion was sequenced for a study of response to subunit inactivated influenza vaccine. TCRdb reprocessed the RT-PCR reads via MiXCR and lists one record per CDR3 protein. In the table there are 600,000 to 850,000 distinct CDR3 sequences, 12% to 15% of which are singletons. The source is a middle-aged man who received an inactivated influenza vaccine. This specimen was PBMCs from blood, taken 14 days before vaccination.

The CDR3 nucleotides are TGTGCCAGCAGCCCTGGGTCCGAAATTTGGTCACCCCTCCACTTT. It yields the protein CASSPGSEIWSPLHF. The chain combines TRBV12-3 or TRBV12-4 with TRBJ1-6; D is unresolved. V was clipped by 6 bases and J by 10 bases, with 19 bases between them. CDR3 length: 15 amino acids.